Shown below are 16 T cell receptor beta chains from a single sample sequenced in a study of shared clonotypes between healthy human individuals. Using immunoSEQ multiplex PCR, the repertoire was profiled, and TCRdb retains in-frame clones only, with some absent. This sample has about 1 million clones, with around 78% found just once. Material for sequencing was memory CD4+ T cells from PBMCs. Regarding subset: CD45RA-negative fraction. The receptors stem from a man younger than 30 in good health. Some clones in this sample may be carry-over from other donors' samples.

This clone was observed once. The chain couples TRBV7-3 to TRBJ2-1; no reliable D call. This CDR3 comprises 15 residues. CDR1 is SGHTA and CDR2 is FQGTGA in the germline V gene. V was trimmed by 2 bases and J by 0 bases, leaving 8 bases between them. The CDR3 spells CASSLGANSYNEQFF. CDR3 coding DNA: TGTGCCAGCAGCTTAGGAGCGAACTCCTACAATGAGCAGTTCTTC.

The rearrangement links TRBV6-6 to TRBJ1-3; D uncertain. The CDR3 extends over 12 amino acids. Per the germline V gene, CDR1 is MNHNY and CDR2 is SVGAGI (reference sequence). Between the trimmed V and J ends, which lost 2 bases and 4 bases, there was a span of 3 bases. CDR3 loop: CASSYTGNTIYF. The CDR3 DNA reads as TGTGCCAGCAGTTACACGGGAAACACCATATATTTT.

The V call is TRBV7-9, the J call TRBJ2-3; TRBD1 agrees at 11 bases. CDR1 SEHNR and CDR2 FQNEAQ come from the germline V gene (reference sequence). The CDR3 spans 19 residues. The J segment lost 3 bases and the V segment lost 4 bases, leaving 15 bases of the junction unmatched. The CDR3 reads CASSSRHAMGQGGTDTQYF. CDR3 sequence (DNA): TGTGCCAGCAGCTCCCGACACGCGATGGGACAGGGGGGGACAGATACGCAGTATTTT. Drawing the rest from reference TRBV7-9 and TRBJ2-3, the complete variable domain is DTGVSQNPRHKITKRGQNVTFRCDPISEHNRLYWYRQTLGQGPEFLTYFQNEAQLEKSRLLSDRFSAERPKGSFSTLEIQRTEQGDSAMYLCASSSRHAMGQGGTDTQYFGPGTRLTVL.

This clone was found many times. The chain couples TRBV19 to TRBJ1-4, with D tentatively TRBD1 (5 bases). V gave up 11 bases and J gave up 5 bases, with 18 bases separating them. Germline V CDR1 and CDR2: LNHDA, SQIVND (reference sequence). The CDR3 consists of 14 residues. This chain's CDR3 is CADPGGTGNEKLFF. CDR3 nucleotide sequence: TGTGCCGACCCGGGGGGGACGGGAAATGAAAAACTGTTTTTT.

The CDR3 loop reads CASSLAGVTQYF. For the CDR3, the DNA is TGCGCCAGCAGTCTAGCGGGAGTCACGCAGTATTTT. V usage is TRBV5-1 and J usage is TRBJ2-3; 10 bases match TRBD2. The V segment lost 5 bases and the J segment 9 bases; nucleotides outside the gene matches: 3. CDR3 size: 12 residues. CDR1 is SGHRS and CDR2 is YFSETQ in the germline V gene.

The chain uses TRBV30 and TRBJ1-5, with D maybe TRBD1 (5 bases). Deletions cut 1 base from V and 5 bases from J, with 9 bases between. Germline V gene sequence: CDR1 GTSNPN, CDR2 SVGIG (reference sequence). The CDR3 runs 13 residues. CDR3 residues: CAWSEGVDQPQHF. The CDR3 nucleotides read TGTGCCTGGAGTGAAGGGGTGGATCAGCCCCAGCATTTT.

This clone has more than one count but fewer than ten. The rearrangement uses TRBV7-9 and TRBJ2-1; D not resolved. Germline CDR1 SEHNR, CDR2 FQNEAQ (reference sequence). The CDR3 contains 11 residues. With 4 bases removed from V and 5 bases from J, the gap between germline ends came to 3 bases. This CDR3 reads CASSWNNEQFF. The CDR3 region has the DNA TGTGCCAGCAGCTGGAACAATGAGCAGTTCTTC.

The rearrangement joins TRBV5-1 to TRBJ2-1; the match to TRBD1 covers 8 bases. The CDR3 contains 13 residues. Germline values: CDR1 SGHRS, CDR2 YFSETQ. The ends lost 3 bases at V and 7 bases at J; junction bases unmatched: 3. CDR3 coding DNA: TGCGCCAGCAGCTCGGACAGGGCGAATGAGCAGTTCTTC. Translating it yields CASSSDRANEQFF.

The chain couples TRBV28 to TRBJ1-1; TRBD1 agrees at 11 bases. V lost 4 bases and J lost 11; bases outside the gene matches: 9. The length of the CDR3 is 14 residues. Germline-derived CDR1 and CDR2 are MDHEN and SYDVKM. For the CDR3, the DNA is TGTGCCAGCAGTTCTGGACAGGGGGCATTGAAGGCTTTCTTT. Protein product: CASSSGQGALKAFF.

This chain connects TRBV7-8 to TRBJ1-4; D may be TRBD1 (5 bases). This CDR3 region has 15 residues. The germline V and J ends were trimmed by 5 bases and 7 bases, with 17 bases remaining between them. Germline V gene lookup returns CDR1 SGHVS and CDR2 FQNEAQ. CDR3 sequence reads: CASSPHRKGSEKLFF. CDR3 bases: TGTGCCAGCAGCCCCCACCGGAAGGGGAGTGAAAAACTGTTTTTT.

The chain combines TRBV7-2 with TRBJ2-6; 7 nucleotides line up with TRBD1. The CDR3 runs to 17 residues. Germline loops: CDR1 SGHTA, CDR2 FQGNSA. Losses at the gene ends were 3 bases for V and 0 bases for J; bases not matched to a gene: 5. CDR3 nucleotides: TGTGCCAGCAGCTTCGGGACAGTGTTCTCTGGGGCCAACGTCCTGACTTTC. Translation: CASSFGTVFSGANVLTF.

This clone was counted between two and nine times. The chain employs TRBV6-6 and TRBJ2-1, with 9 nucleotides matching TRBD2. Unmatched junction bases numbered 8, after V lost 5 bases and J lost 6 bases. The CDR3 is made up of 15 amino acids. Germline V gene lookup returns CDR1 MNHNY and CDR2 SVGAGI (reference sequence). CDR3 DNA sequence: TGTGCCAGCAGTCCACGACTAGCGGCCGTCAATGAGCAGTTCTTC. This codes for CASSPRLAAVNEQFF.

The rearrangement uses TRBV7-8 and TRBJ2-2, with 7 bases that match TRBD2. The V gene end was trimmed by 6 bases and the J gene end by 6 bases; junction bases not matched to a gene: 10. The germline gives CDR1 SGHVS, CDR2 FQNEAQ. The CDR3 consists of 15 residues. The CDR3 region has the DNA TGTGCCAGCAGGGAGAGGGAGGGCATCCCCGGGGAGCTGTTTTTT. Protein sequence: CASREREGIPGELFF.

At least ten counts were recorded for this clone. Distinct nucleotide sequences in the sample also encode this CDR3. The chain employs TRBV11-2 and TRBJ2-5; D is ambiguous. CDR1 is SGHAT, CDR2 FQNNGV, per germline. Between the trimmed V and J ends, which lost 3 bases and 1 base, there was a span of 6 bases. The length of the CDR3 is 13 residues. This chain's CDR3 is CASSFGSQETQYF. As DNA, the CDR3 is TGTGCCAGCAGCTTTGGCAGCCAAGAGACCCAGTACTTC.

The gene calls are TRBV10-3 and TRBJ2-2, with 9 positions matching TRBD2. Germline-derived CDR1 and CDR2 are ENHRY and SYGVKD. J was trimmed by 6 bases and V by 4 bases; bases with no gene match: 3. The CDR3 length is 14 residues. CDR3 sequence reads: CAISGTSEAGELFF. Here the CDR3 DNA reads TGTGCCATCAGTGGGACTAGCGAGGCCGGGGAGCTGTTTTTT.

The chain recombines TRBV5-4 with TRBJ2-7; 11 nucleotides line up with TRBD2. This CDR3 has 15 residues. V shed 4 bases, J shed 5 bases, and the junction held 8 bases outside the gene matches. CDR1 SGHNT and CDR2 YYREEE come from the germline V gene (reference sequence). In DNA form, the CDR3 reads TGTGCCAGCAGCCTACTAGCGGGAGTCCCCCACGAGCAGTACTTC. This codes for CASSLLAGVPHEQYF.